The 26 T cell receptor beta chains in this list originate from one sample, sequenced in a study of molecular identifiers for immune sequencing clone quantification. TCRdb fed the PCR reads into MiXCR, producing one record per CDR3 protein. The repertoire holds about 640,000 distinct CDR3 sequences, with 15% to 20% as singletons. The sample was naive CD8+ T cells from blood, with Jurkat cell RNA spiked in. Subset reported: FACS-sorted CD8+CD4-CCR7+CD45RA+ naive T cells. These receptor sequences come from a human donor in good health. Some libraries in this study had Jurkat cell RNA spiked in.

This clonotype appeared many times. The chain recombines TRBV9 with TRBJ2-2, with TRBD1 matching 8 bases. V lost 0 bases to trimming and J lost 1 base; unmatched junction nucleotides: 2. Germline lookup yields CDR1 SGDLS and CDR2 YYNGEE. This CDR3 contains 16 residues. The DNA of the CDR3 is TGTGCCAGCAGCGTAGTGGGGACAGGGAACACCGGGGAGCTGTTTTTT. Protein sequence: CASSVVGTGNTGELFF.

This clonotype has at least ten counts. The chain joins TRBV14 to TRBJ2-7, with D possibly matching TRBD1 (5 bases). V dropped 4 bases and J dropped 6 bases, with 13 bases sitting between them. The V gene's germline CDR1 is SGHDN and CDR2 FVKESK. The CDR3 spans 13 residues. The CDR3 protein is CASSLNRQREQYF. In DNA form, the CDR3 reads TGTGCCAGCAGCCTTAACCGACAGCGCGAGCAGTACTTC.

In this sample, this clonotype turned up many times. The chain carries TRBV25-1 and TRBJ2-7, with D perhaps matching TRBD2 (5 bases). This CDR3 is built from 12 residues. Germline V gene sequence: CDR1 MGHDK, CDR2 SYGVNS. Trimming shortened V by 4 bases and J by 3 bases, and 7 bases separated the two germline ends. The CDR3, as DNA: TGTGCCAGCAGTGGGGAGAGCTACGAGCAGTACTTC. The encoded protein is CASSGESYEQYF.

This clonotype showed up just a few times. J is TRBJ2-1 and V is TRBV4-3; TRBD2 matches at 14 bases. Germline loops: CDR1 LGHNA, CDR2 YSLEER. This CDR3 contains 16 residues. The junction had 6 bases not matched to a gene; V was cut back by 3 bases and J by 8 bases. Written as DNA, the CDR3 is TGCGCCAGCAGCCACCAGACTAGCGGGGGGGCTTATGAGCAGTTCTTC. Encoded protein: CASSHQTSGGAYEQFF.

The sample holds many counts of this clonotype. The chain recombines TRBV7-6 with TRBJ1-4, with 10 bases identical to TRBD1. The CDR3 is 15 residues long. Germline-derived CDR1 and CDR2 are SGHVS and FNYEAQ. J lost 6 bases, V lost 5 bases, and 6 bases had no gene match. The CDR3 loop is CASSRGQGDYEKLFF. The DNA of the CDR3 is TGTGCCAGCAGCCGAGGACAGGGGGATTATGAAAAACTGTTTTTT.

In this sample, this clonotype turned up a few times. The chain carries TRBV27 and TRBJ2-2; D ambiguous. Germline loops: CDR1 MNHEY, CDR2 SMNVEV (reference sequence). V was shortened by 3 bases and J by 3 bases, with 8 bases between the two germline ends. The CDR3 length is 14 residues. For the CDR3, the DNA is TGTGCCAGCAGTTTTTTTCATGACACCGGGGAGCTGTTTTTT. Its protein is CASSFFHDTGELFF.

This clonotype was recorded a few times. V usage is TRBV12-3 or TRBV12-4 and J usage is TRBJ2-7; D is perhaps TRBD1 (5 bases). V lost 2 bases and J 5 bases, leaving 10 bases between the germline ends. There are 13 residues in the CDR3. The CDR3 DNA follows: TGTGCCAGCAGTTTAAGGGGCGGCGACGAGCAGTACTTC. Its protein product is CASSLRGGDEQYF.

This clonotype was observed many times. The chain combines TRBV20-1 with TRBJ1-1; 9 bases match TRBD1. CDR1 and CDR2 from the germline V gene are DFQATT and SNEGSKA (reference sequence). The CDR3 is 12 residues long. After removal of 8 bases from V and 6 bases from J, the junction contained 7 bases not matched to a gene. CDR3 residues: CSSPGQGSEAFF. The CDR3, as DNA: TGCAGTTCACCGGGACAGGGATCTGAAGCTTTCTTT.

This clonotype was observed at least ten times. The chain couples TRBV19 to TRBJ2-7, with TRBD2 identical over 7 bases. The CDR3 covers 15 residues. V was clipped by 2 bases and J by 4 bases; unmatched bases: 8. Germline V gene sequence: CDR1 LNHDA, CDR2 SQIVND (reference sequence). The CDR3: CASSISGGSEYEQYF. CDR3 nucleotide sequence: TGTGCCAGTAGTATAAGCGGCGGGAGTGAATACGAGCAGTACTTC.

The rearrangement links TRBV14 to TRBJ2-7; no clear D. V was trimmed by 0 bases and J by 3 bases, leaving 15 bases between them. The CDR3 has 16 residues. Germline CDR1 SGHDN, CDR2 FVKESK. The CDR3 nucleotides read TGTGCCAGCAGCCAAGATCGAACAGCCGCTGTCTACGAGCAGTACTTC. As protein: CASSQDRTAAVYEQYF.

This clonotype was counted many times. The chain carries TRBV10-3 and TRBJ2-2, with 7 positions matching TRBD1. V dropped 6 bases and J dropped 0; count of bases not matched to a gene: 7. Germline loops: CDR1 ENHRY, CDR2 SYGVKD. This CDR3 has 16 residues. CDR3 sequence: CAIRDFRGSNTGELFF. Here the CDR3 DNA reads TGTGCCATCAGAGACTTCAGGGGGTCGAACACCGGGGAGCTGTTTTTT.

For this clonotype: A much larger clone lies one base from this, so it may be a read error. This chain links TRBV7-9 with TRBJ1-6; D is ambiguous. Germline V CDR1 and CDR2: SEHNR, FQNEAQ (reference sequence). The CDR3 covers 12 residues. The CDR3 DNA reads TGTGCCAGCTGCTTAGTGTCATCACCCCTCCACTTT. It yields the protein CASCLVSSPLHF. The complete variable domain, with remaining parts taken from reference TRBV7-9 and TRBJ1-6, reads DTGVSQNPRHKITKRGQNVTFRCDPISEHNRLYWYRQTLGQGPEFLTYFQNEAQLEKSRLLSDRFSAERPKGSFSTLEIQRTEQGDSAMYLCASCLVSSPLHFGNGTRLTVT.

The CDR3 loop reads CASSPDGASNQPQHF. The CDR3 DNA reads as TGTGCCAGCAGCCCCGACGGAGCTAGCAATCAGCCCCAGCATTTT. This chain joins TRBV7-6 and TRBJ1-5; D is ambiguous. Per germline, CDR1 SGHVS and CDR2 FNYEAQ. V dropped 5 bases and J dropped 0 bases, with 11 bases sitting between them. This CDR3 spans 15 amino acids.

On this clonotype: A much larger clone is a single base away; this may be a read error. V usage is TRBV12-3 or TRBV12-4 and J usage is TRBJ2-3; 12 nucleotides agree with TRBD1. The CDR3 runs to 14 residues. The CDR3 DNA reads as TGTACCAGCAGCCTAGGGACAGGGGGCGATACGCAGTATTTT. It translates to CTSSLGTGGDTQYF.

Of note for this clonotype: No conserved phenylalanine or tryptophan ends this CDR3, so it is likely a read error. V gene TRBV6-2 or TRBV6-3 combines with J gene TRBJ2-7; 10 bases are a match to TRBD1. The germline gives CDR1 MNHEY, CDR2 SVGEGT. Trimming cost V 6 bases and J 3 bases; bases outside gene matches: 5. The CDR3 has 14 amino acids. In DNA form, the CDR3 reads TGTGCCAGCAGCGGGACAGGGGCGAACTACGAGCAGTACTAC. Its translation: CASSGTGANYEQYY.

V usage is TRBV5-1 and J usage is TRBJ2-2; 7 nucleotides align to TRBD1. CDR1 SGHRS and CDR2 YFSETQ come from the germline V gene. This CDR3 contains 15 residues. V lost 4 bases, J lost 3 bases, and 6 bases stayed unmatched. The CDR3, as DNA: TGCGCCAGCAGCCTAGGGGACAGCTACACCGGGGAGCTGTTTTTT. As protein: CASSLGDSYTGELFF.

This clonotype was picked up many times. This clone may be a read error of a much larger clone one base away. The rearrangement links TRBV12-3 or TRBV12-4 to TRBJ2-7; D remains unclear. CDR3 size: 11 residues. The CDR3 nucleotides are TGTGCCAGCAGTTTCTCCTCCGAGCAGTACTTC. It translates to CASSFSSEQYF.

This clonotype was detected ten times or more. The gene calls are TRBV29-1 and TRBJ1-2, with TRBD1 matching 8 bases. Germline V CDR1 and CDR2: SQVTM, ANQGSEA. The length of the CDR3 is 13 residues. V lost 0 bases and J lost 6; bases outside the gene matches: 3. The CDR3 nucleotides read TGCAGCGTTGAAGATCAGGACAGGGATGGCTACACCTTC. This codes for CSVEDQDRDGYTF.

V and J are TRBV12-3 or TRBV12-4 and TRBJ1-4; D not certain. The CDR3 runs to 16 residues. V dropped 5 bases and J dropped 7 bases, with 20 bases sitting between them. The CDR3, as DNA: TGTGCCAGCAGTGATTCTCAGAGACAACTAAGTGAAAAACTGTTTTTT. This translates into CASSDSQRQLSEKLFF.

This clonotype has a count of ten or more. This chain uses TRBV28 with TRBJ2-3; D might be TRBD1 or TRBD2, each matching 5 bases. Trimming stripped 6 bases from V and 0 bases from J, with 19 bases between. This CDR3 region has 17 residues. Germline V lookup: CDR1 MDHEN, CDR2 SYDVKM. The CDR3 DNA is TGTGCCAGCAGAAGTGGGTCAGGGACGGCCAGCACAGATACGCAGTATTTT. Translated, it gives CASRSGSGTASTDTQYF. The entire variable domain, with the rest obtained from reference TRBV28 and TRBJ2-3, is as follows: DVKVTQSSRYLVKRTGEKVFLECVQDMDHENMFWYRQDPGLGLRLIYFSYDVKMKEKGDIPEGYSVSREKKERFSLILESASTNQTSMYLCASRSGSGTASTDTQYFGPGTRLTVL.

V is TRBV5-6 and J is TRBJ1-2; no reliable D call. V lost 3 bases and J lost 4, with 16 bases in between. This CDR3 has 15 amino acids. Per the germline V gene, CDR1 is SGHDT and CDR2 is YYEEEE. The CDR3: CASSSSRDLVYGYTF. CDR3 sequence (DNA): TGTGCCAGCAGCTCTTCTCGGGATCTGGTCTATGGCTACACCTTC.

Ten or more counts support this clonotype. V usage is TRBV24-1 and J usage is TRBJ2-2; the D call may be TRBD1 or TRBD2 (6 bases each). The germline CDR1 and CDR2 sequences are KGHDR and SFDVKD. This CDR3 spans 13 amino acids. V shed 8 bases and J shed 3 bases, with 9 bases lying between them. CDR3 region: CATTGADTGELFF. The CDR3 DNA follows: TGTGCCACCACGGGGGCCGACACCGGGGAGCTGTTTTTT.

This clonotype was seen repeatedly, ten times or more. In nucleotides, the CDR3 is TGCAGTGCTCTGGGGGTAGGCGAGCAGTACTTC. As protein: CSALGVGEQYF. V is TRBV20-1 and J is TRBJ2-7; D possibly uses TRBD1 or TRBD2 (5 bases each). Germline loops: CDR1 DFQATT, CDR2 SNEGSKA (reference sequence). This CDR3 comprises 11 residues. Trimming took off 5 bases at V and 6 bases at J, with 11 bases between the two ends.

This clonotype was seen more than once but under ten times. The chain has TRBV27 and TRBJ1-1; 7 nucleotides match TRBD1. The germline CDR1 and CDR2 sequences are MNHEY and SMNVEV (reference sequence). The CDR3 spans 15 residues. The V and J ends lost 5 bases and 4 bases, in that order; junction bases with no gene match: 10. CDR3 region: CASSQGGRGRTEAFF. In nucleotides, the CDR3 is TGTGCCAGCAGTCAAGGGGGCAGGGGACGCACTGAAGCTTTCTTT.

The sample holds a few counts of this clonotype. The chain carries TRBV9 and TRBJ2-6, with 11 bases that match TRBD2. There are 18 residues in the CDR3. Germline V lookup: CDR1 SGDLS, CDR2 YYNGEE. V shed 3 bases, J shed 3 bases, and the junction held 8 bases outside the gene matches. The CDR3 nucleotides read TGTGCCAGCAGCGGTTCTAGCGGGAGGTATGGTGGGGCCAACGTCCTGACTTTC. Translated, it gives CASSGSSGRYGGANVLTF.

Of note for this clonotype: A much bigger clone sits one base away, suggesting this may be a read error. The chain is built from TRBV20-1 and TRBJ2-1; no reliable D call. This CDR3 spans 16 amino acids. Germline values: CDR1 DFQATT, CDR2 SNEGSKA (reference sequence). CDR3 sequence reads: CGARGFPEASRNEQFF. The CDR3 nucleotides read TGCGGTGCTAGAGGATTCCCCGAGGCGAGCAGGAATGAGCAGTTCTTC.